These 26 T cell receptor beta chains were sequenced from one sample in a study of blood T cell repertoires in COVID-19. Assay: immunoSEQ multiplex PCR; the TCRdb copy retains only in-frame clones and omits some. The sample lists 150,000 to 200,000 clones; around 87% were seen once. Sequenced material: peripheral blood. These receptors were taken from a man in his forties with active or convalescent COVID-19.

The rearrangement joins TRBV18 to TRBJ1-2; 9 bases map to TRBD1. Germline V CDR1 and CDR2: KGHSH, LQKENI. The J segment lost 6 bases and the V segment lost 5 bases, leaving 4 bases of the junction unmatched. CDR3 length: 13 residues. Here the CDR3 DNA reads TGTGCCAGCTCAGAACAGGGGGCAAATGGCTACACCTTC. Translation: CASSEQGANGYTF.

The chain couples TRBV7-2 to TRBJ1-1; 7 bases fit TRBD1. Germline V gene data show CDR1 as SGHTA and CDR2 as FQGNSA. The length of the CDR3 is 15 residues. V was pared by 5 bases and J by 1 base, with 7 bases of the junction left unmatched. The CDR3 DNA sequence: TGTGCCAGCAGCGGCCCCCGACAGGGGAACACTGAAGCTTTCTTT. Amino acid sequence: CASSGPRQGNTEAFF. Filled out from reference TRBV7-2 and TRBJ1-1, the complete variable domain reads GAGVSQSPSNKVTEKGKDVELRCDPISGHTALYWYRQSLGQGLEFLIYFQGNSAPDKSGLPSDRFSAERTGGSVSTLTIQRTQQEDSAVYLCASSGPRQGNTEAFFGQGTRLTVV.

CDR3 in DNA: TGTGCCAGCAGTTTGTTGGGGAGGCCGGAAGGCTACACCTTC. Protein: CASSLLGRPEGYTF. V usage is TRBV28 and J usage is TRBJ1-2; D not resolved. Trimming stripped 3 bases from V and 8 bases from J, with 16 bases between. CDR1 is MDHEN, CDR2 SYDVKM, per germline. The length of the CDR3 is 14 residues.

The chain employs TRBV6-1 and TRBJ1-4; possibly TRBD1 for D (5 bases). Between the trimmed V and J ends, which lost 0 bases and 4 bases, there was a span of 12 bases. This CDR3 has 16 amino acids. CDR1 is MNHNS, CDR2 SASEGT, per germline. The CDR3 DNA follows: TGTGCCAGCAGTGAAGCGGGGGGGACCTTTAATGAAAAACTGTTTTTT. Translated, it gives CASSEAGGTFNEKLFF.

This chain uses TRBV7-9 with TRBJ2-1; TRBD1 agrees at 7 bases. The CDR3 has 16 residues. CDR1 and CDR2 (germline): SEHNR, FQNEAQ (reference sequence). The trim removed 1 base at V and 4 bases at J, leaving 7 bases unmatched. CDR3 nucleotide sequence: TGTGCCAGCAGCTTAGTATGGACAGGCGATTACAATGAGCAGTTCTTC. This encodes CASSLVWTGDYNEQFF.

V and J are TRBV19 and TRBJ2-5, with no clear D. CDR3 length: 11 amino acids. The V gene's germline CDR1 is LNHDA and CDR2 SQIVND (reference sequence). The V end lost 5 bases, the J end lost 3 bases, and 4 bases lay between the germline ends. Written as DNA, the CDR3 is TGTGCCAGTAGTTCCAAAGAGACCCAGTACTTC. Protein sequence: CASSSKETQYF.

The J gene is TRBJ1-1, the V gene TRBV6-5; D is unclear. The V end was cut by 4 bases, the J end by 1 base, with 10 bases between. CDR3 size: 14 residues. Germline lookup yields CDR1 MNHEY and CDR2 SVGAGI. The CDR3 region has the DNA TGTGCCAGCAGTTTGAGAGGTACGAACACTGAAGCTTTCTTT. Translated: CASSLRGTNTEAFF.

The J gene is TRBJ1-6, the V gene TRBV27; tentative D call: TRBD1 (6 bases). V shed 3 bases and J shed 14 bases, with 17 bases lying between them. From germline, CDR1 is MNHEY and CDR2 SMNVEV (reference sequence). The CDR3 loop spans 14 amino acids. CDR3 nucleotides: TGTGCCAGCAGTTTCGGGGGGCGCTTCCTATCCCTCCACTTT. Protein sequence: CASSFGGRFLSLHF.

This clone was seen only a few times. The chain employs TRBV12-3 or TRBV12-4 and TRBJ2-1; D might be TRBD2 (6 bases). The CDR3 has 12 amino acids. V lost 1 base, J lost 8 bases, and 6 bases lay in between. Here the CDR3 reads CASSLGGDEQFF. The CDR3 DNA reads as TGTGCCAGCAGTTTAGGGGGGGATGAGCAGTTCTTC.

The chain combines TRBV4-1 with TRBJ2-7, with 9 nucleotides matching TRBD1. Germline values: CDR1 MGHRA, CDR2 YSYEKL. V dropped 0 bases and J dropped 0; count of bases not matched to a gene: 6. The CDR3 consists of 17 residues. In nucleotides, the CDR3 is TGCGCCAGCAGCCAAGAGGTTGGGACAGGGAGCTCCTACGAGCAGTACTTC. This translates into CASSQEVGTGSSYEQYF.

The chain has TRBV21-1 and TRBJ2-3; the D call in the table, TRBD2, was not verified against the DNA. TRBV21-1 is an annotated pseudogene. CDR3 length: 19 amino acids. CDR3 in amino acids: CASSKEGSGGPESTDTQYF. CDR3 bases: TGTGCCAGCAGCAAAGAAGGTAGCGGGGGGCCCGAAAGCACAGATACGCAGTATTTT.

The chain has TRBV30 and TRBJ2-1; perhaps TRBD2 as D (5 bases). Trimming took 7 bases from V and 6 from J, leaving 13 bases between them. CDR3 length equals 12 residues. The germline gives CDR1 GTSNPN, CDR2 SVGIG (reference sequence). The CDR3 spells CALRHRGNEQFF. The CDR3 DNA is TGTGCCTTAAGACACCGGGGCAATGAGCAGTTCTTC.

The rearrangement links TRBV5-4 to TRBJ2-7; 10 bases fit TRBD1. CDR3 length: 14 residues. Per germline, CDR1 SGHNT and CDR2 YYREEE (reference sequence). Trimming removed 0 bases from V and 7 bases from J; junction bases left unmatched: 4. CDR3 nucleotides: TGTGCCAGCAGCTTGGCCGGGACAGGGGATGAGCAGTACTTC. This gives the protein CASSLAGTGDEQYF.

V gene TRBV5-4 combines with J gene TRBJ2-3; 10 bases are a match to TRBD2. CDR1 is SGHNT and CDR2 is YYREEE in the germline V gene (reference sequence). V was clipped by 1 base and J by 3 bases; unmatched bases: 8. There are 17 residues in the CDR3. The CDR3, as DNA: TGTGCCAGCAGCTTGCTAGCGGGGGCCCCTCTAACAGATACGCAGTATTTT. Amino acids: CASSLLAGAPLTDTQYF.

The CDR3 DNA follows: TGTGCCAGCAGCTTGACAGGGATGAGCGGTTCACCCCTCCACTTT. Its protein product is CASSLTGMSGSPLHF. The gene calls are TRBV7-9 and TRBJ1-6; 7 nucleotides match TRBD1. The CDR3 loop spans 15 amino acids. V shed 3 bases and J 9 bases; nucleotides not matched to a gene: 8. Germline CDR1 is SEHNR and CDR2 is FQNEAQ (reference sequence).

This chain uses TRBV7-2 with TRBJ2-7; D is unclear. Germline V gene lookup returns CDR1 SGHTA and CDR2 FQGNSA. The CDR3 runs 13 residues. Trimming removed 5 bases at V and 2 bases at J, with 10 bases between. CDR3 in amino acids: CASSPMVTYEQYF. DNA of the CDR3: TGTGCCAGCAGCCCTATGGTAACCTACGAGCAGTACTTC.

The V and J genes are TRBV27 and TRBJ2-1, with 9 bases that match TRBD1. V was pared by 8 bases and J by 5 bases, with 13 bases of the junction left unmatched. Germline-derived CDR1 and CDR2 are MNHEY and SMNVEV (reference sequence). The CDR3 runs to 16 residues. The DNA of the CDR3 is TGTGCCAGCCTTCCTTCCGGGACAGGGAAACACAATGAGCAGTTCTTC. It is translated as CASLPSGTGKHNEQFF.

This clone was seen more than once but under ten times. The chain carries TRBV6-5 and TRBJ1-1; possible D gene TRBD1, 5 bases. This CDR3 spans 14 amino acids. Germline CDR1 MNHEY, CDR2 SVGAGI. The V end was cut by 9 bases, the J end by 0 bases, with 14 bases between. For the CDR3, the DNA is TGTGCCAGTTCCCCGTCAGGGATGAACACTGAAGCTTTCTTT. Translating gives CASSPSGMNTEAFF.

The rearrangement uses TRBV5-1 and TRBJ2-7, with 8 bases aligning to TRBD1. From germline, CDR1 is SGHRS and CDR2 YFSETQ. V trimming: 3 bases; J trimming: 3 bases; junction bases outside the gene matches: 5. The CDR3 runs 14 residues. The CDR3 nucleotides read TGCGCCAGCAGCTGGCTCGGACAGGGCTACGAGCAGTACTTC. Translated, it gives CASSWLGQGYEQYF. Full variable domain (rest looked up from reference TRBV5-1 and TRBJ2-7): KAGVTQTPRYLIKTRGQQVTLSCSPISGHRSVSWYQQTPGQGLQFLFEYFSETQRNKGNFPGRFSGRQFSNSRSEMNVSTLELGDSALYLCASSWLGQGYEQYFGPGTRLTVT.

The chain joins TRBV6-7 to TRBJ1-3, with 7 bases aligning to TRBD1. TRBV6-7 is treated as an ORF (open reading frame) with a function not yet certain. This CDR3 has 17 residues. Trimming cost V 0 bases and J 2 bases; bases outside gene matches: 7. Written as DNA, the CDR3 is TGTGCCAGCAGTTACTCCGGTCAGGGGGGTACTGGAAACACCATATATTTT. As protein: CASSYSGQGGTGNTIYF.

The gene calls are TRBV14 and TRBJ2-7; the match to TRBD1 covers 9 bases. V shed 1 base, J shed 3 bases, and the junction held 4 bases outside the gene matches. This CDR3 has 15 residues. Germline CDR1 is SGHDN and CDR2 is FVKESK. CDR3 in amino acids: CASSQGQGVFYEQYF. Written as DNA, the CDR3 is TGTGCCAGCAGCCAAGGACAGGGGGTTTTCTACGAGCAGTACTTC.

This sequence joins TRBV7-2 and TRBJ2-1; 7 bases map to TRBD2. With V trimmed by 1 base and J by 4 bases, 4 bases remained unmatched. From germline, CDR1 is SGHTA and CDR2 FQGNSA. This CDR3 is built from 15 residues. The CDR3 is CASSLDAGAYNEQFF. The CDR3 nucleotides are TGTGCCAGCAGCTTAGACGCGGGAGCTTACAATGAGCAGTTCTTC.

CDR3 protein: CATARGAKNIQYF. In nucleotides, the CDR3 is TGTGCCACCGCTCGGGGGGCCAAAAACATTCAGTACTTC. The chain employs TRBV6-5 and TRBJ2-4, with D possibly matching TRBD2 (6 bases). V lost 10 bases to trimming and J lost 1 base, with 11 bases between them. The germline V gene has CDR1 MNHEY and CDR2 SVGAGI. The CDR3 is 13 residues long.

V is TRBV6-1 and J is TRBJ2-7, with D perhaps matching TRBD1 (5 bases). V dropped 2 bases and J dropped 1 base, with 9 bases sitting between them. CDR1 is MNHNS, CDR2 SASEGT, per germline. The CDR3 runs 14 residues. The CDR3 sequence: CASSEMGQSYEQYF. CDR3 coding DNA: TGTGCCAGCAGTGAAATGGGGCAGTCCTACGAGCAGTACTTC.

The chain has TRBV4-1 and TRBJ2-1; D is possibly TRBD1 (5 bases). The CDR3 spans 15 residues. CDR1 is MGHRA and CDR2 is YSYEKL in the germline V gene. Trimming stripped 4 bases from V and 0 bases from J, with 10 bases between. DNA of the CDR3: TGCGCCAGCAGCCCACGACAGAGCTCCTACAATGAGCAGTTCTTC. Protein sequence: CASSPRQSSYNEQFF.

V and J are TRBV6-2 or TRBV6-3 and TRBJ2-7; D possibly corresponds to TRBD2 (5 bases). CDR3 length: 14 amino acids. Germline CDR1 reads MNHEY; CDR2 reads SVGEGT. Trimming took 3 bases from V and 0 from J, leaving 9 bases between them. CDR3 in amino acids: CASSYGLSSYEQYF. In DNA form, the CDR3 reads TGTGCCAGCAGTTATGGACTGAGCTCCTACGAGCAGTACTTC.